The clone carrying this TCR beta chain has a count of ten or more. Its target is unknown. This sample stems from a study of spatial heterogeneity in lung cancer. Study-wide results and limits: Among blood samples, ubiquitous expanded tumor TCRs appeared more at resection than at follow-up.

Documented time point: sample taken at primary tumor resection. Whole RNA was taken from tumor, nontumor lung or frozen PBMC; it was then sequenced unsorted. TCRdb re-called the 5' RACE reads through MiXCR, storing one row per CDR3 protein. The table has approximately 40,000 distinct CDR3 sequences, 5.2% seen once. The sample here was PBMCs, taken at surgery. The sequence derives from a female donor with early-stage non-small cell lung cancer.

CDR3 sequence: CASSQVWRPPSYEQYF. The CDR3 nucleotides read TGTGCCAGCAGCCAAGTGTGGCGACCTCCCTCCTACGAGCAGTACTTC. The chain couples TRBV3-1 to TRBJ2-7; D is ambiguous. Between the trimmed V and J ends, which lost 1 base and 0 bases, there was a span of 13 bases. CDR3 length equals 16 residues. Germline V gene data show CDR1 as LGHDT and CDR2 as YNNKEL (reference sequence).